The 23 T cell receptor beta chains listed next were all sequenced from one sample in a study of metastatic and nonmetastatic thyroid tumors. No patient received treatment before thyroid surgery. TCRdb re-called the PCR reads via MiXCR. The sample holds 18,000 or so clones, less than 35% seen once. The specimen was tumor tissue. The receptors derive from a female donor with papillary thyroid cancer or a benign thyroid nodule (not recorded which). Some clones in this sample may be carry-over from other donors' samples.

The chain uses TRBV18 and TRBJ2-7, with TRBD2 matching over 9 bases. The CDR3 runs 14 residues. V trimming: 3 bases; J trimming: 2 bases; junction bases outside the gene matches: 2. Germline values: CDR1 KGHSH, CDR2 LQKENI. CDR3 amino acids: CASSPGLAPYEQYF. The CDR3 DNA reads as TGTGCCAGCTCACCGGGACTAGCACCCTACGAGCAGTACTTC.

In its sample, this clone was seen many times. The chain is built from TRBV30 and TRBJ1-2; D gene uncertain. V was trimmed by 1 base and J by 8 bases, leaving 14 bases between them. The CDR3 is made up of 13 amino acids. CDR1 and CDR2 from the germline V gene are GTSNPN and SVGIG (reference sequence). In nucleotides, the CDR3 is TGTGCCTGGAGTGCCGAGTACCTTGACGGCTACACCTTC. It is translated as CAWSAEYLDGYTF.

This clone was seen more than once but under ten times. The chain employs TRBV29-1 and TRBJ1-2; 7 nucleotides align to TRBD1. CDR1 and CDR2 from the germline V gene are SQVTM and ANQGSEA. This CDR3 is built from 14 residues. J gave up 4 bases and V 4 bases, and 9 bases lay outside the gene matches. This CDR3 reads CSVGKGASSYGYTF. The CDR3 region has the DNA TGCAGCGTTGGTAAGGGGGCGAGTAGCTATGGCTACACCTTC.

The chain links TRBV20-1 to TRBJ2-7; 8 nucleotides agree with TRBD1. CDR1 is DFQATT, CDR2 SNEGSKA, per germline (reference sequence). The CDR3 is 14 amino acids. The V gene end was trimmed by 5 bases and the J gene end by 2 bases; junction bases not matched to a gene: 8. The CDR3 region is CSAAGQGGPYEQYF. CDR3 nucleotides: TGCAGTGCTGCCGGACAGGGTGGCCCCTACGAGCAGTACTTC.

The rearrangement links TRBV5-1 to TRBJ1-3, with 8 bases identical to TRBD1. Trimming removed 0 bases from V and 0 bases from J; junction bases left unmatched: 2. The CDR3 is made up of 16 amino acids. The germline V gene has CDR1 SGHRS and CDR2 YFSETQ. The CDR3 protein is CASSLGDRTSGNTIYF. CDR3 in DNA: TGCGCCAGCAGCTTGGGGGACAGGACCTCTGGAAACACCATATATTTT.

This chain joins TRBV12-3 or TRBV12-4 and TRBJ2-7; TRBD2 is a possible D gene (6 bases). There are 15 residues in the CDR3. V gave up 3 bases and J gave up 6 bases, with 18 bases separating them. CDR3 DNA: TGTGCCAGCAGTTTTCGCCTAGCGCTCGCTGCCGAGCAGTACTTC. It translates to CASSFRLALAAEQYF.

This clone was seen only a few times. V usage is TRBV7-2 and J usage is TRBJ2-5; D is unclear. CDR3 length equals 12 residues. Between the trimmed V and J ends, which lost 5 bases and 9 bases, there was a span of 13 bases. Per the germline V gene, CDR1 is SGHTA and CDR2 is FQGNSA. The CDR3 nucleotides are TGTGCCAGCAGCACCCGACCTGGGGCCCAGTACTTC. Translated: CASSTRPGAQYF. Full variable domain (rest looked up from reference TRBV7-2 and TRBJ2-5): GAGVSQSPSNKVTEKGKDVELRCDPISGHTALYWYRQSLGQGLEFLIYFQGNSAPDKSGLPSDRFSAERTGGSVSTLTIQRTQQEDSAVYLCASSTRPGAQYFGPGTRLLVL.

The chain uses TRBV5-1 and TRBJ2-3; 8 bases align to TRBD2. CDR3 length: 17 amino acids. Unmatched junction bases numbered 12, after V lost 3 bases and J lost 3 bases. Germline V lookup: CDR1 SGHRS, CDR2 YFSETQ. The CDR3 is CASSSSVGAGGTDTQYF. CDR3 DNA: TGCGCCAGCAGCTCCAGTGTCGGGGCGGGAGGTACAGATACGCAGTATTTT.

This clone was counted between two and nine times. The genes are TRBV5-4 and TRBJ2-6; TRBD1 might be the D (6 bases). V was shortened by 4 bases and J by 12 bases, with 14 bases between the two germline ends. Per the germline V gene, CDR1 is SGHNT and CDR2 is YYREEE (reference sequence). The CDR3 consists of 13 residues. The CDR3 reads CASSTAGVGVLTF. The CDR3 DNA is TGTGCCAGCAGCACCGCAGGGGTCGGCGTCCTGACTTTC.

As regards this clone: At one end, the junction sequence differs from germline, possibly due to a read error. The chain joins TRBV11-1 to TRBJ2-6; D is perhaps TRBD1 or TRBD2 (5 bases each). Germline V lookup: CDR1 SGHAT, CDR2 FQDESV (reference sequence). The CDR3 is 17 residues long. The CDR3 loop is CASSFRGRVTGANVLTF. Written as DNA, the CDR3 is TGTGCCAGCAGCTTCCGGGGCAGGGTGACTGGAGCCAACGTCCTGACCTTC.

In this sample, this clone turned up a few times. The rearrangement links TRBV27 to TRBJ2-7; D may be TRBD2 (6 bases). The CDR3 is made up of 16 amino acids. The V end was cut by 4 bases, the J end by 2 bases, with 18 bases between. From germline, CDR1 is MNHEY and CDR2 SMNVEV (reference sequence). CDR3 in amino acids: CASSSQMEGNPYEQYF. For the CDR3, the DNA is TGTGCCAGCAGTTCTCAGATGGAGGGAAACCCCTACGAGCAGTACTTC.

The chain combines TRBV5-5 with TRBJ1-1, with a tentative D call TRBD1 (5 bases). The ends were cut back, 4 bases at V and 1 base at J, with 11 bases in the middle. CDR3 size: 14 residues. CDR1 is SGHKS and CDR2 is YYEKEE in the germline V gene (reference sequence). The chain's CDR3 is CASSIRDGNTEAFF. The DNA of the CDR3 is TGTGCCAGCAGCATCCGGGACGGGAACACTGAAGCTTTCTTT.

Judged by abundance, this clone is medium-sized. CDR3 sequence: CASSLVGQGAHEQYF. The CDR3 DNA is TGTGCCAGCAGTTTAGTCGGACAGGGGGCCCACGAGCAGTACTTC. This rearrangement joins TRBV12-3 or TRBV12-4 to TRBJ2-7; TRBD1 agrees at 11 bases. The CDR3 is 15 residues long. With 1 base clipped from V and 5 bases from J, the junction kept 4 bases outside the gene matches.

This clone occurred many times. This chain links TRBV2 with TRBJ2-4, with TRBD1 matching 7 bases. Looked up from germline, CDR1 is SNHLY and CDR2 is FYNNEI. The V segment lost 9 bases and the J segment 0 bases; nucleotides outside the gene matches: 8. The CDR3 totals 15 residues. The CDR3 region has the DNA TGTGCCAGGGGAGAACAGGGGCTAGCCAAAAACATTCAGTACTTC. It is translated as CARGEQGLAKNIQYF.

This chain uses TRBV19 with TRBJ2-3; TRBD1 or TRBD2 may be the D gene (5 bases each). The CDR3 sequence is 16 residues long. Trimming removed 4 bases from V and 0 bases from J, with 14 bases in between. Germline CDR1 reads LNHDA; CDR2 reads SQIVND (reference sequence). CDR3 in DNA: TGTGCCAGTAGTACCCGGGGCCAGGCTAGCACAGATACGCAGTATTTT. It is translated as CASSTRGQASTDTQYF.

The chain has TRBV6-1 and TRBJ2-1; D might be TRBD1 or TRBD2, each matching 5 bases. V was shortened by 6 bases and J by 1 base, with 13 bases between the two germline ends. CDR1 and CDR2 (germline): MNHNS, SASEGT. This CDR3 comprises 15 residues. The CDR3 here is CASSPRGGSYNEQFF. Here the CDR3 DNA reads TGTGCCAGCAGCCCAAGGGGCGGGTCCTACAATGAGCAGTTCTTC.

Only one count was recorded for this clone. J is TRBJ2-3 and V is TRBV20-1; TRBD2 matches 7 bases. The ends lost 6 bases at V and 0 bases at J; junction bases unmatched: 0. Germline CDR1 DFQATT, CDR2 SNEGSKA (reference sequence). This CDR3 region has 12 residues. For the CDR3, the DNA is TGCAGTGCGGGGGGGAGCACAGATACGCAGTATTTT. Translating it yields CSAGGSTDTQYF.

CDR3 DNA sequence: TGCAGTGCCGGAGGGACAGGGAGTGGCGAGCAGTACTTC. Residues: CSAGGTGSGEQYF. V is TRBV20-1 and J is TRBJ2-7; 9 bases are a match to TRBD1. Trimming cost V 6 bases and J 6 bases; bases outside gene matches: 9. The CDR3 has 13 residues. Germline CDR1 and CDR2: DFQATT and SNEGSKA (reference sequence).

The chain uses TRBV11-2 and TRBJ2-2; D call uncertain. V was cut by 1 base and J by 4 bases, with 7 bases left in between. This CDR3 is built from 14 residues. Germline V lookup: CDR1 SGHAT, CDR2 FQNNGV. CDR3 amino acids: CASSLVVITGELFF. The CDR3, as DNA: TGTGCCAGCAGCTTAGTCGTTATCACCGGGGAGCTGTTTTTT.

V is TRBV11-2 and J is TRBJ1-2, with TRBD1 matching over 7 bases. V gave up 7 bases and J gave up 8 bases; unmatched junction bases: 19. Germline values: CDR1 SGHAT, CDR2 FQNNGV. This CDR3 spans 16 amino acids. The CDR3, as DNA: TGTGCCAGCACCACCTTCGGCCAGGGGGTATCGGACGGCTACACCTTC. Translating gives CASTTFGQGVSDGYTF.

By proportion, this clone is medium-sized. CDR3 residues: CASSDRDRGTGELFF. The DNA of the CDR3 is TGCGCCAGCAGTGACCGGGACAGGGGCACCGGGGAGCTGTTTTTT. J is TRBJ2-2 and V is TRBV10-1; 10 bases map to TRBD1. The CDR3 covers 15 residues. Germline trimming cut 3 bases from V and 4 bases from J; bases unmatched to any gene: 2. The V gene's germline CDR1 is WNHNN and CDR2 SYGVQD (reference sequence).

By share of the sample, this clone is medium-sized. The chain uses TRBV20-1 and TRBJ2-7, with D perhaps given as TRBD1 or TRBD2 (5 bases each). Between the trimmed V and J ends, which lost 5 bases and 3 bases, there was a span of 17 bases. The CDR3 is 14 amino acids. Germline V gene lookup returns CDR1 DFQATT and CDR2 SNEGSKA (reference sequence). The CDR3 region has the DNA TGCAGTGCTGGACTCGGGGCGGAGTTCTACGAGCAGTACTTC. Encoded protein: CSAGLGAEFYEQYF.

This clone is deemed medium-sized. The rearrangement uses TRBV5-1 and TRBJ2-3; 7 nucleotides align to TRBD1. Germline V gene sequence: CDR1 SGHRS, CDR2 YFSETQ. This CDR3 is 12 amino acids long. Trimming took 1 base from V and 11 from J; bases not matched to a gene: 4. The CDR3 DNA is TGCGCCAGCAGCTTGCCGGGGACAGAGCAGTATTTT. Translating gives CASSLPGTEQYF.